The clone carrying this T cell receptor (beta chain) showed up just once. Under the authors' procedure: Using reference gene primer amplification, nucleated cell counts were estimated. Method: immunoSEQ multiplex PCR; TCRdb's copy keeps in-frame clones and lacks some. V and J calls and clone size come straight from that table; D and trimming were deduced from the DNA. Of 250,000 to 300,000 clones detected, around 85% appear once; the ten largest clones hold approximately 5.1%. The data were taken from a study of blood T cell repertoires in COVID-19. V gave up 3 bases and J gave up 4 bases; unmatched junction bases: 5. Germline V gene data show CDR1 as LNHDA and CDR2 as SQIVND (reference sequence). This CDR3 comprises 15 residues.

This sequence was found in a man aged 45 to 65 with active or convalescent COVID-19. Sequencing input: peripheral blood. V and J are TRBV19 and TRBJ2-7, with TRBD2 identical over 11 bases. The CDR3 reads CASSILAGGVYEQYF. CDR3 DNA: TGTGCCAGTAGTATTCTAGCGGGAGGTGTTTACGAGCAGTACTTC.